This TCR beta chain emerged from a study of patients and donors after allogeneic stem cell transplantation. The trim removed 4 bases at V and 8 bases at J, leaving 10 bases unmatched. The CDR3 runs to 14 residues. One entry per CDR3 protein, called by TCRdb with MiXCR from the RT-PCR reads. The sample has 9,500 to 15,000 distinct CDR3 sequences; around 27% are singletons. The sequence came from a human donor who was either an allogeneic HSCT recipient or a stem cell or donor lymphocyte infusion donor (not recorded which). It is not recorded whose cells these are; they may come from a transplant donor. The source material was blood, either unsorted or a sorted T cell fraction (not recorded which). This chain connects TRBV12-3 or TRBV12-4 to TRBJ2-7; 8 bases align to TRBD1. CDR3 in amino acids: CASSSLGQDTKQYF. The CDR3 DNA reads TGTGCCAGCAGTTCCCTGGGACAGGACACTAAGCAGTACTTC.